This T cell receptor (beta chain) was identified during a study of vaccination and CD4 T cells after COVID-19. Study as a whole: The convalescents, six males and four females, included two who were Hispanic. The peptides that stimulated the cells were overlapping spike peptides from SARS-CoV-2, HCoV-NL63, HCoV-OC43 and HCoV-229E.

The Oncomine TCR Beta short-read assay was what sequenced the DNA obtained from cultured CD4+ T cells. TCRdb reprocessed the PCR reads with MiXCR, giving one entry per CDR3 protein. The sample consists of 13,000 or so distinct CDR3 sequences, 35% to 45% of them appearing once. As for treatment: roughly ten-day PBMC culture with coronavirus spike peptide pools or control peptides (ViraFEST assay). Replacement of half the medium with fresh IL-2 medium took place on days 3 and 7. Negative selection enriched CD4+ T cells from cultures at around ten days. This clonotype was seen a handful of times. Its antigen remains unknown. The TCR comes from a human donor who had recovered from COVID-19. This specimen consisted of CD4+ T cells from blood, cultured in vitro, obtained after SARS-CoV-2 vaccination.

CDR3 loop: CASRRTGAAQYF. In nucleotides, the CDR3 is TGTGCCAGCAGGCGGACAGGGGCGGCCCAGTACTTC. The V gene is TRBV28, the J gene TRBJ2-5; TRBD1 aligns across 9 bases. J lost 9 bases, V lost 6 bases, and 5 bases had no gene match. Germline values: CDR1 MDHEN, CDR2 SYDVKM. The CDR3 extends over 12 amino acids.